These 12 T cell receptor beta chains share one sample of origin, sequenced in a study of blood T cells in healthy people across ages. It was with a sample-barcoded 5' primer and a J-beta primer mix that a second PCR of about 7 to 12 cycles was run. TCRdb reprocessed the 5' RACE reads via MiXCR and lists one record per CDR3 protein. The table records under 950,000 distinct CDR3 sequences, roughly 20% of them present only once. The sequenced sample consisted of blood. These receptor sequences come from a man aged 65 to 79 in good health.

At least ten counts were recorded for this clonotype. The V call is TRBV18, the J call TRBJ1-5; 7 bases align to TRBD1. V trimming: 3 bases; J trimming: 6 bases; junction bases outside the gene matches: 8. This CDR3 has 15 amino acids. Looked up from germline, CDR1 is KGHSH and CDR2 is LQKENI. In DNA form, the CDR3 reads TGTGCCAGCTCACCCGTAGGGGGCTTGGGTCAGCCCCAGCATTTT. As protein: CASSPVGGLGQPQHF.

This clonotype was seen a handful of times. CDR3: CASSTLAGVFNEQFF. The DNA for the CDR3 is TGTGCCAGCAGTACTCTAGCGGGAGTATTTAATGAGCAGTTCTTC. The chain combines TRBV12-3 or TRBV12-4 with TRBJ2-5, with 10 bases matching TRBD2. TRBJ2-1 explains the end of the DNA better; the J call may be wrong. The CDR3 has 15 amino acids.

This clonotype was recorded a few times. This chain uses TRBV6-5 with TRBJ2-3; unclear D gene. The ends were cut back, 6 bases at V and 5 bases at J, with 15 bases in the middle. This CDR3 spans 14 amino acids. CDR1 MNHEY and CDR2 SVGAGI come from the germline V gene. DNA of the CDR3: TGTGCCAGCAGCCCTCGGCCCGAAGGAGATACGCAGTATTTT. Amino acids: CASSPRPEGDTQYF.

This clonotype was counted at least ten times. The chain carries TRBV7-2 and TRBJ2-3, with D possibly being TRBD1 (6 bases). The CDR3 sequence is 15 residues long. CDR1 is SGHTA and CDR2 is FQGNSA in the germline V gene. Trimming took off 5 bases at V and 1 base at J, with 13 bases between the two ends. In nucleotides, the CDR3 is TGTGCCAGCAGCCCGGACAGCCTAGGCACAGATACGCAGTATTTT. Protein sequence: CASSPDSLGTDTQYF.

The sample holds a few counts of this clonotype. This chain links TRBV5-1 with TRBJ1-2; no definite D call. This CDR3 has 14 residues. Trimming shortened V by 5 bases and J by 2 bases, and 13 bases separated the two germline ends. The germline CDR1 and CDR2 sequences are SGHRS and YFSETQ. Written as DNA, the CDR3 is TGCGCCAGCAGTCCCCCGAGAATAAACTATGGCTACACCTTC. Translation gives CASSPPRINYGYTF.

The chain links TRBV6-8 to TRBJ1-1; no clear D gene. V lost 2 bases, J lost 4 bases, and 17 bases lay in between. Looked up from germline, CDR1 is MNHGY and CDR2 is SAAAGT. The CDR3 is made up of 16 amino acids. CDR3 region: CASSYQNFLEGTEAFF. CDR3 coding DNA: TGTGCCAGCAGTTACCAAAATTTCTTAGAGGGCACTGAAGCTTTCTTT.

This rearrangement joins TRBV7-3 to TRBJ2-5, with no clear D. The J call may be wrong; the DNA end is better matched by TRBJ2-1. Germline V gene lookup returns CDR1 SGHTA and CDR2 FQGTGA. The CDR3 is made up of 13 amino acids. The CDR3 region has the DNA TGTGCCAGCAGCTTAAATGGGCTGGATGAGCAGTTCTTC. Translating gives CASSLNGLDEQFF.

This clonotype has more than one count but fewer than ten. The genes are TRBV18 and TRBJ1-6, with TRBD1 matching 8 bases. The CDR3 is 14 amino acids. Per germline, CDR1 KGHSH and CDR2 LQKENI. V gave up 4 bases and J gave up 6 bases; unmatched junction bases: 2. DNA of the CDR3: TGTGCCAGCTCACAGGACAGGGCTAATTCACCCCTCCACTTT. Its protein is CASSQDRANSPLHF.

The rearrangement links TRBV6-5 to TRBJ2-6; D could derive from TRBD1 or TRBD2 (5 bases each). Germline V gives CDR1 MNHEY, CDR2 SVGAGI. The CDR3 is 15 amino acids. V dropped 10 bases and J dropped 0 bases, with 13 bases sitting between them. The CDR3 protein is CATGTYYSGANVLTF. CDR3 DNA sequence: TGTGCCACCGGGACGTATTACTCTGGGGCCAACGTCCTGACTTTC.

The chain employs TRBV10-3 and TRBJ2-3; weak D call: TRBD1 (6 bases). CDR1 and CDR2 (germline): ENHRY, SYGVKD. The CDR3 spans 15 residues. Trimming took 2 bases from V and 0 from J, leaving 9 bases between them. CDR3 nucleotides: TGTGCCATCAGTGAGAGGCAGGGGAGCACAGATACGCAGTATTTT. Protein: CAISERQGSTDTQYF.

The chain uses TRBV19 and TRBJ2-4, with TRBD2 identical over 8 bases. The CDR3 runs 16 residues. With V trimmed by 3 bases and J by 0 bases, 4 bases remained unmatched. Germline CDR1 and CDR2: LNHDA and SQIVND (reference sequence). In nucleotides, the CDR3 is TGTGCCAGTAGTATGGGCCTAGCGGGAGCCAAAAACATTCAGTACTTC. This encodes CASSMGLAGAKNIQYF.

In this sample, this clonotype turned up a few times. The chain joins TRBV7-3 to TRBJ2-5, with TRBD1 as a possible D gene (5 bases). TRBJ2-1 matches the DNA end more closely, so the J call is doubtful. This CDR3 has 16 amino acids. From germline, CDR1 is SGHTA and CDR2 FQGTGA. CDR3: CASSLDPLGVQSGQFF. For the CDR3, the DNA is TGTGCCAGCAGCTTAGATCCCCTAGGGGTACAATCTGGGCAGTTCTTC.